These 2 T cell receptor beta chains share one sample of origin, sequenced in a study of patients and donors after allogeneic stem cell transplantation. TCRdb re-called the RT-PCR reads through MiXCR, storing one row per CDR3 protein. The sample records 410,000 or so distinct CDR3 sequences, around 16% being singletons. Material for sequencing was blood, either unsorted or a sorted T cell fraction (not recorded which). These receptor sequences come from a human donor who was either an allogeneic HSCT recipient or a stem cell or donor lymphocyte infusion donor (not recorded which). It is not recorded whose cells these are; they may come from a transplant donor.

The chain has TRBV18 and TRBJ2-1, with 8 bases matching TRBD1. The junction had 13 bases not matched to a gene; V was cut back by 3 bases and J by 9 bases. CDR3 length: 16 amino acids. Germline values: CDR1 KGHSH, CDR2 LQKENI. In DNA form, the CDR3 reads TGTGCCAGCTCACCCCGGACAGGGTCCGTGGTTCGTGAGCAGTTCTTC. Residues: CASSPRTGSVVREQFF. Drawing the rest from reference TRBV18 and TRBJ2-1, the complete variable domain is NAGVMQNPRHLVRRRGQEARLRCSPMKGHSHVYWYRQLPEEGLKFMVYLQKENIIDESGMPKERFSAEFPKEGPSILRIQQVVRGDSAAYFCASSPRTGSVVREQFFGPGTRLTVL.

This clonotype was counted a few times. Written as DNA, the CDR3 is TGTGCCAGCAGCCCGCCCCGGGACAGGGGCTATGGCTACACCTTC. This codes for CASSPPRDRGYGYTF. This chain joins TRBV6-1 and TRBJ1-2; 10 nucleotides align to TRBD1. Trimming cost V 6 bases and J 4 bases; bases outside gene matches: 8. Looked up from germline, CDR1 is MNHNS and CDR2 is SASEGT. This CDR3 comprises 15 residues.